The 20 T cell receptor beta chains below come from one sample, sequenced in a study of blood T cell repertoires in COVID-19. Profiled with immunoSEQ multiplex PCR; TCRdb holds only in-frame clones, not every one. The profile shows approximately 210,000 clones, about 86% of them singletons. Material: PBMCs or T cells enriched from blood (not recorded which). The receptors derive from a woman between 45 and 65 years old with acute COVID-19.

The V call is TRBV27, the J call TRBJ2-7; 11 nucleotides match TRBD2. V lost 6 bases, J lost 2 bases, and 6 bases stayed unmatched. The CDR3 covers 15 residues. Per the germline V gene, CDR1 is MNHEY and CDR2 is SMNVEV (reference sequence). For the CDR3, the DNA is TGTGCCAGCAGATGGGGGACTAGCGGAACCTACGAGCAGTACTTC. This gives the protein CASRWGTSGTYEQYF.

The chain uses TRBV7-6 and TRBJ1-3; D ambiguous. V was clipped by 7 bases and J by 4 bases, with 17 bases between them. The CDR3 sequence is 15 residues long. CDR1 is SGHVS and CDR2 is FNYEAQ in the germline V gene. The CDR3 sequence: CASNQRELSGNTIYF. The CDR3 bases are TGTGCCAGCAATCAAAGGGAGCTCTCCGGAAACACCATATATTTT.

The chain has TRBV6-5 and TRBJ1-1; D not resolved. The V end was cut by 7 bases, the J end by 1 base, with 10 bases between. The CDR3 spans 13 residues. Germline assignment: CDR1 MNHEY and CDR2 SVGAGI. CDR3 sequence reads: CASKERGNTEAFF. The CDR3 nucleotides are TGTGCCAGCAAAGAACGGGGGAACACTGAAGCTTTCTTT.

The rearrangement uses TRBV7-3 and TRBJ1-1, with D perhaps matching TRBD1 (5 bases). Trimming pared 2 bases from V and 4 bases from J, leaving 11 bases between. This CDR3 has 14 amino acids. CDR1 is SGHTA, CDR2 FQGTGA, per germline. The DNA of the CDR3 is TGTGCCAGCAGCTTATTGGGGCTTGGCACTGAAGCTTTCTTT. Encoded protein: CASSLLGLGTEAFF.

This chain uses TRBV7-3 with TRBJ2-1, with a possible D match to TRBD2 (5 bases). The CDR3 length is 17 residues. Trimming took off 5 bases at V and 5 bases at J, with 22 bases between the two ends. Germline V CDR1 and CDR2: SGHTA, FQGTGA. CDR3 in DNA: TGTGCCAGCAGCCGCGTCCTTCAGCGGCCAGGCGACAATGAGCAGTTCTTC. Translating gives CASSRVLQRPGDNEQFF.

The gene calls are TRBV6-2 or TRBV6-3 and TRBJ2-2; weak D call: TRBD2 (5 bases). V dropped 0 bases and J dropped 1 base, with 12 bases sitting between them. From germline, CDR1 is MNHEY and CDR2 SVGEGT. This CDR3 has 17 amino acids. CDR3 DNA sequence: TGTGCCAGCAGTTACTCGAGTCGGGAACAGAACACCGGGGAGCTGTTTTTT. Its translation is CASSYSSREQNTGELFF.

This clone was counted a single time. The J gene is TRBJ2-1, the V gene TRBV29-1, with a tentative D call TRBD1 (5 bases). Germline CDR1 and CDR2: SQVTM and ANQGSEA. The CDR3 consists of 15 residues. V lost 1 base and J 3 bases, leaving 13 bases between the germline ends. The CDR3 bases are TGCAGCGTTGAAGGGAGACAGAGGTTCTACAATGAGCAGTTCTTC. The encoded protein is CSVEGRQRFYNEQFF.

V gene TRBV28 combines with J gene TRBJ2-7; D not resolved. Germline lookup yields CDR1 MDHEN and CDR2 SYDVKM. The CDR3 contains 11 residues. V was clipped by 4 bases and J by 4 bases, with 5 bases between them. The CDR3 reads CASSSNYEQYF. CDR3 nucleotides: TGTGCCAGCAGTTCCAATTACGAGCAGTACTTC.

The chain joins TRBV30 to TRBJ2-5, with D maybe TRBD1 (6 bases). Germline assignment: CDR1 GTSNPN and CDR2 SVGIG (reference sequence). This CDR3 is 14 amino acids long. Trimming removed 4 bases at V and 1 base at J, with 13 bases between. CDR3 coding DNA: TGTGCCTGGAAAGGAAACAGGGCCCAAGAGACCCAGTACTTC. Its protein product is CAWKGNRAQETQYF.

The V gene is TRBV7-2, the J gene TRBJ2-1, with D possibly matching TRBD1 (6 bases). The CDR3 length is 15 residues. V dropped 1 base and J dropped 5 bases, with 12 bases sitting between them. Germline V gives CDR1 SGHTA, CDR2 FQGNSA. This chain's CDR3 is CASSLDRAGNNEQFF. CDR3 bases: TGTGCCAGCAGCTTAGACAGGGCAGGAAACAATGAGCAGTTCTTC.

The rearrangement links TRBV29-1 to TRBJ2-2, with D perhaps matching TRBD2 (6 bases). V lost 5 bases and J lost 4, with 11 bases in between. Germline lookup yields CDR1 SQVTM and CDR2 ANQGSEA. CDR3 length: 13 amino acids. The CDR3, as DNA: TGCAGCGTTCTGGGTAGCGGCACCGGGGAGCTGTTTTTT. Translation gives CSVLGSGTGELFF.

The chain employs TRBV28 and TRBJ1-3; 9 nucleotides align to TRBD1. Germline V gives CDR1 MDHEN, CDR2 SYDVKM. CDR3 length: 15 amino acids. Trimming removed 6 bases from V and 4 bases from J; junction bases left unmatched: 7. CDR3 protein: CASRSNRGLGNTIYF. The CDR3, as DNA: TGTGCCAGCAGGTCCAACAGGGGGCTGGGAAACACCATATATTTT. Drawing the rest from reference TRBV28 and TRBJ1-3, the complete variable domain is DVKVTQSSRYLVKRTGEKVFLECVQDMDHENMFWYRQDPGLGLRLIYFSYDVKMKEKGDIPEGYSVSREKKERFSLILESASTNQTSMYLCASRSNRGLGNTIYFGEGSWLTVV.

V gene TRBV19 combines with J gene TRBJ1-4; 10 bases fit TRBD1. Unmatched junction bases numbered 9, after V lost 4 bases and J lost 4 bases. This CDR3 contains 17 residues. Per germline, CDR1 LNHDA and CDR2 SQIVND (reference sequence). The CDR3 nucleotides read TGTGCCAGTAGTACTTCCGGGACAGGGGCCTATAATGAAAAACTGTTTTTT. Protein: CASSTSGTGAYNEKLFF. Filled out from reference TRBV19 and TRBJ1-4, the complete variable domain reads DGGITQSPKYLFRKEGQNVTLSCEQNLNHDAMYWYRQDPGQGLRLIYYSQIVNDFQKGDIAEGYSVSREKKESFPLTVTSAQKNPTAFYLCASSTSGTGAYNEKLFFGSGTQLSVL.

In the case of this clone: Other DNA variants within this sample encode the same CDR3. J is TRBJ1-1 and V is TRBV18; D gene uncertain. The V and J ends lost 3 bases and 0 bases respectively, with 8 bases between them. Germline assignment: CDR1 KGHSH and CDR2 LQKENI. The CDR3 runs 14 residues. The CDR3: CASSPGTVNTEAFF. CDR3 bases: TGTGCCAGCTCACCGGGTACAGTGAACACTGAAGCTTTCTTT.

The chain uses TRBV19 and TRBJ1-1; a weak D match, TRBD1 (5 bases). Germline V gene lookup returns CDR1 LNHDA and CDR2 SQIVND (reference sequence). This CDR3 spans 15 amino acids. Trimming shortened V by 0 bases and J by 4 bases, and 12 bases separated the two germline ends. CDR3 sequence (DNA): TGTGCCAGTAGTATAGACGGGGGAGGGATCACTGAAGCTTTCTTT. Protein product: CASSIDGGGITEAFF.

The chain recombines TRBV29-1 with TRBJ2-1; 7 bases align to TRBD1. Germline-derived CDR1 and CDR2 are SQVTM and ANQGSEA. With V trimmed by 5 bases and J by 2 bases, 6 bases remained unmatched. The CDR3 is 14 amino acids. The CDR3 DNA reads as TGCAGCGTTCTGGTACAGGGGACCTACAATGAGCAGTTCTTC. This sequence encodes CSVLVQGTYNEQFF.

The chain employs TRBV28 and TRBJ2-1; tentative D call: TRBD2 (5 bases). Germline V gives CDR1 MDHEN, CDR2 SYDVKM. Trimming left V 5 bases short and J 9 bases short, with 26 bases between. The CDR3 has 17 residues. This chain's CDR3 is CASSPRLGGLLFGEQFF. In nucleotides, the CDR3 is TGTGCCAGCAGTCCCCGACTGGGCGGGTTGTTATTCGGTGAGCAGTTCTTC.

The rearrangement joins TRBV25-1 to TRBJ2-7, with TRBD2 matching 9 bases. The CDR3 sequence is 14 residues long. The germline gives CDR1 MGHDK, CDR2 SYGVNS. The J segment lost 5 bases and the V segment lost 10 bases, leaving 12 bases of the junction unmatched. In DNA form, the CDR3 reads TGTGCCACTCACGGTGGACTAGCGACCCACGAGCAGTACTTC. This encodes CATHGGLATHEQYF.

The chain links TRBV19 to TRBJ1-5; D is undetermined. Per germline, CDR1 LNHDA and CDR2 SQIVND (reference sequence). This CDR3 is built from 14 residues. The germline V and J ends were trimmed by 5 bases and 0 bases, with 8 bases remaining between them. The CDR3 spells CASSLLASNQPQHF. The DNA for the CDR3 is TGTGCCAGTAGTTTATTAGCTAGCAATCAGCCCCAGCATTTT. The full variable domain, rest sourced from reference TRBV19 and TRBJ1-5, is DGGITQSPKYLFRKEGQNVTLSCEQNLNHDAMYWYRQDPGQGLRLIYYSQIVNDFQKGDIAEGYSVSREKKESFPLTVTSAQKNPTAFYLCASSLLASNQPQHFGDGTRLSIL.

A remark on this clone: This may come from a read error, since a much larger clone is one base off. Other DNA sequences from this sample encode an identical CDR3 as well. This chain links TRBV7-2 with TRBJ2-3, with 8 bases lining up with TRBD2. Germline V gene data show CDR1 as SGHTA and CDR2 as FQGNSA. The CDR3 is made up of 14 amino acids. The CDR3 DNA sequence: TGTCCCAGCCGGGGGGGGGTGGGGAGGGATACGCAGTATTTT. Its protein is CPSRGGVGRDTQYF.